The present T cell receptor beta chain was sequenced within a study of T cell changes during pregnancy in multiple sclerosis. Germline V gene sequence: CDR1 SGHAT, CDR2 FQDESV (reference sequence). CDR3 length: 13 amino acids. The ends were cut back, 8 bases at V and 8 bases at J, with 16 bases in the middle. Only in-frame clones appear in the TCRdb table, and some are missing; sequencing was by immunoSEQ multiplex PCR. Of tens of thousands of clones in the sample, roughly 89% were seen once. The table lists this clone with a count of one. This sample comprised CD4+ T cells from peripheral blood mononuclear cells, obtained in the first trimester of pregnancy. V gene TRBV11-1 combines with J gene TRBJ2-1, with a tentative D call TRBD1 (6 bases). This receptor was obtained from a female donor with multiple sclerosis, enrolled in a pregnancy study. CDR3 protein: CASLGTTKHEQFF. CDR3 DNA sequence: TGTGCCAGCCTGGGGACAACCAAACATGAGCAGTTCTTC.